The clone carrying this T cell receptor beta chain was observed many times. The antigen remains undetermined. This beta chain lies outside the target of a library built for alpha chains; its clone size means little. The data were taken from a study of spatial heterogeneity in lung cancer. On the study more broadly: Strong correlation was found between tumor-region TCR transcript counts and a T cell module score from matched bulk RNA-seq.

As to time point: sample taken at primary tumor resection. Whole RNA obtained from tumor, nontumor lung or frozen PBMC underwent sequencing without sorting. In the library, each TCR cDNA molecule bore its own unique molecular identifier. TCRdb redid the calling of the 5' RACE reads with MiXCR, one entry per CDR3 protein. Among fewer than 11,000 distinct CDR3 sequences listed, 10% to 15% were seen once. Broader study findings: Intratumoral expanded alpha and beta TCR counts were found to track tumor mutation counts.

Germline trimming cut 2 bases from V and 9 bases from J; bases unmatched to any gene: 11. This CDR3 has 15 residues. Germline CDR1 reads SQVTM; CDR2 reads ANQGSEA. The V gene is TRBV29-1, the J gene TRBJ2-1, with TRBD1 matching 9 bases. The source is a male donor with early-stage non-small cell lung cancer. Sequencing was performed on lung tumor tissue, taken at surgery. CDR3 sequence reads: CSVEIPQGARSEQFF. In DNA form, the CDR3 reads TGCAGCGTTGAAATCCCACAGGGGGCGCGAAGTGAGCAGTTCTTC.